The rows below give T cell receptor beta chains drawn from one sample of a study of cytomegalovirus exposure and HLA in healthy donors. The assay was immunoSEQ multiplex PCR, and TCRdb's table has in-frame clones only and misses some. The table shows approximately 160,000 clones, with roughly 84% occurring only once. The sequenced sample consisted of PBMCs. These TCRs come from a boy aged 2 to 9 in good health and CMV-seronegative. Both conserved end residues are part of each CDR3. The order of the fields is J gene, V gene, clone size, D gene, CDR3 protein, CDR3 DNA. The D gene is left open where the match is weak. The size of a clone is reported for some rows only, either as once, few or many, or as a class for expanded clones.

TRBJ1-1	TRBV5-1	once	.	CASKRGPGAEAFF	TGCGCCAGCAAGAGGGGCCCGGGGGCTGAAGCTTTCTTT
TRBJ2-7	TRBV5-1	.	TRBD2	CASSPTSLADYSYEQYF	TGCGCCAGCAGCCCTACCTCCCTAGCGGACTACTCCTACGAGCAGTACTTC
TRBJ2-6	TRBV7-9	.	TRBD2	CGLAGAGANVLTF	TGCGGACTAGCGGGAGCTGGGGCCAACGTCCTGACTTTC
TRBJ1-3	TRBV10-3	.	.	CAISEQNRDTIYF	TGTGCCATCAGTGAACAAAACAGGGACACCATATATTTT
TRBJ1-1	TRBV7-9	.	.	CAIDRNENTEAFF	TGTGCCATAGACAGGAATGAGAACACTGAAGCTTTCTTT
TRBJ2-1	TRBV4-1	.	TRBD2	CASSQGSSGRDEQFF	TGCGCCAGCAGCCAAGGGAGTAGCGGGAGGGATGAGCAGTTCTTC
TRBJ2-3	TRBV6-5	.	TRBD2	CASTRGAGGQYF	TGTGCCAGCACCCGAGGAGCGGGAGGCCAGTATTTT
TRBJ2-3	TRBV9	once	.	CASSPRRAVSTDTQYF	TGTGCCAGCAGCCCACGGCGGGCGGTAAGCACAGATACGCAGTATTTT
TRBJ1-2	TRBV29-1	.	.	CSVEDRPYGYTF	TGCAGCGTTGAAGATCGTCCCTATGGCTACACCTTC
TRBJ1-1	TRBV5-6	.	.	CASSIRRGLNTEAFF	TGTGCCAGCAGCATACGCAGGGGCTTGAACACTGAAGCTTTCTTT
TRBJ2-7	TRBV13	.	TRBD1	CASSHPGQGYEQYF	TGTGCCAGCAGCCACCCGGGACAGGGGTACGAGCAGTACTTC
TRBJ2-2	TRBV21-1	.	.	CASSKRRGKKHGELFF	TGTGCCAGCAGCAAACGACGCGGGAAGAAGCACGGGGAGCTGTTTTTT
TRBJ1-1	TRBV29-1	.	.	CSATPGHPNTEAFF	TGCAGCGCTACCCCGGGACATCCGAACACTGAAGCTTTCTTT
TRBJ1-2	TRBV28	.	TRBD1	CASRAQGQPNYGYTF	TGTGCCAGCAGAGCGCAGGGACAGCCCAACTATGGCTACACCTTC
TRBJ2-7	TRBV25-1	once	.	CASSENPGTYGQYF	TGTGCCAGCAGTGAAAACCCGGGGACTTACGGGCAGTACTTC
TRBJ1-2	TRBV5-8	.	.	CASSLTGYGYTF	TGTGCCAGCAGCTTGACAGGGTATGGCTACACCTTC
TRBJ2-7	TRBV7-8	.	.	CASSFGLGAGVREQYF	TGTGCCAGCAGCTTTGGCCTGGGGGCGGGAGTGCGGGAGCAGTACTTC
TRBJ1-5	TRBV10-3	.	.	CAISEISGQPQHF	TGTGCCATCAGTGAAATATCGGGGCAGCCCCAGCATTTT
TRBJ2-7	TRBV6-6	.	TRBD2	CASSRLAGGETEQYF	TGTGCCAGCAGTCGACTAGCGGGAGGAGAAACCGAGCAGTACTTC
TRBJ2-2	TRBV27	.	TRBD2	CASRWTSEATGELFF	TGTGCCAGCAGATGGACTAGCGAAGCCACCGGGGAGCTGTTTTTT
TRBJ2-1	TRBV19	.	TRBD2	CASSISLDRKLAGAQFF	TGTGCCAGTAGTATTTCCCTCGACAGGAAACTAGCGGGAGCGCAGTTCTTC
TRBJ1-3	TRBV6-1	.	.	CASSEMGLSGNTIYF	TGTGCCAGCAGTGAAATGGGCCTCTCTGGAAACACCATATATTTT
TRBJ2-2	TRBV5-1	.	TRBD2	CASSHNLAGGPTGELFF	TGCGCCAGCAGCCACAACTTAGCGGGAGGCCCGACCGGGGAGCTGTTTTTT
TRBJ1-4	TRBV12-2	.	.	CASRLEVTGPEEKLFF	TGTGCAAGTCGCTTAGAGGTGACAGGGCCGGAGGAAAAACTGTTTTTT
TRBJ2-7	TRBV10-3	.	.	CAISDSSVGSYEQYF	TGTGCCATCAGTGATTCGAGCGTCGGCTCCTACGAGCAGTACTTC
TRBJ2-7	TRBV29-1	.	TRBD1	CSVEDLPVTGTNYEQYF	TGCAGCGTTGAAGATCTCCCAGTGACAGGGACGAACTACGAGCAGTACTTC
TRBJ2-5	TRBV14	once	.	CASSQDRRGFTETQYF	TGTGCCAGCAGCCAAGATCGAAGGGGTTTTACAGAGACCCAGTACTTC
TRBJ2-7	TRBV4-1	.	.	CASSQVPSGSNHFEQYF	TGCGCCAGCAGCCAAGTGCCGTCCGGGAGCAATCACTTCGAGCAGTACTTC
TRBJ2-1	TRBV30	.	.	CAWGRNIYNEQFF	TGTGCCTGGGGCAGAAACATCTACAATGAGCAGTTCTTC
TRBJ2-1	TRBV19	.	TRBD2	CASSSGASGLYNEQFF	TGTGCCAGTAGTTCCGGGGCTAGCGGACTCTACAATGAGCAGTTCTTC
TRBJ2-6	TRBV27	.	TRBD1	CASSFSALAGTVHSGANVLTF	TGTGCCAGCAGTTTTTCGGCTTTGGCCGGGACAGTTCACTCTGGGGCCAACGTCCTGACTTTC
TRBJ1-1	TRBV2	few	.	CASSGQGTGNTEAFF	TGTGCCAGCAGTGGGCAGGGGACGGGGAACACTGAAGCTTTCTTT
TRBJ2-1	TRBV5-1	.	TRBD2	CASSSGLASGSYNEQFF	TGCGCCAGCAGCTCTGGCCTTGCTAGCGGGAGTTACAATGAGCAGTTCTTC
TRBJ1-1	TRBV7-9	.	.	CASSSSSPEAFF	TGTGCCAGCAGCTCTTCCTCTCCTGAAGCTTTCTTT
TRBJ2-1	TRBV2	once	.	CASLGDTNEQFF	TGTGCCAGCCTTGGGGACACCAATGAGCAGTTCTTC
TRBJ2-5	TRBV6-1	once	.	CASSSRVAEETQYF	TGTGCCAGCAGTTCCAGGGTCGCCGAAGAGACCCAGTACTTC
TRBJ2-1	TRBV5-4	.	.	CASSFAVNEQFF	TGTGCCAGCAGCTTTGCGGTCAATGAGCAGTTCTTC
TRBJ2-1	TRBV13	.	.	CASTRRGPYNEQFF	TGTGCCAGCACCCGTAGGGGTCCCTACAATGAGCAGTTCTTC
TRBJ2-7	TRBV15	.	.	CATSSGALSYEQYF	TGTGCCACCAGCAGTGGGGCGCTCTCCTACGAGCAGTACTTC
TRBJ2-7	TRBV28	.	.	CASNKGDHEQYF	TGTGCCAGCAATAAGGGGGACCACGAGCAGTACTTC
TRBJ1-2	TRBV6-1	.	.	CASSAQQGLGYGYTF	TGTGCCAGCAGTGCCCAACAGGGATTGGGCTATGGCTACACCTTC
TRBJ1-2	TRBV7-6	.	TRBD1	CAIRTRGRGTGYTF	TGTGCCATCCGGACGAGGGGGCGCGGAACTGGCTACACCTTC
TRBJ1-1	TRBV6-5	few	.	CASRIHRTRGTEAFF	TGTGCCAGCAGGATCCACAGGACCCGCGGCACTGAAGCTTTCTTT
TRBJ1-1	TRBV5-6	few	.	CASRDRDSIMNTEAFF	TGTGCCAGCAGGGACCGGGACTCAATCATGAACACTGAAGCTTTCTTT
TRBJ1-1	TRBV25-1	.	TRBD1	CASRAVGQGGTEAFF	TGTGCCAGCCGAGCAGTCGGACAGGGTGGAACTGAAGCTTTCTTT
TRBJ2-1	TRBV19	.	TRBD1	CASTSTGGTGSYNEQFF	TGTGCCAGTACTTCTACAGGGGGCACTGGCTCCTACAATGAGCAGTTCTTC
TRBJ1-2	TRBV11-2	.	.	CASSQLSGWGRGGYTF	TGTGCCAGCAGCCAACTATCAGGTTGGGGGCGAGGTGGCTACACCTTC
TRBJ2-3	TRBV7-8	.	TRBD2	CASSLRIGSGSADTQYF	TGTGCCAGCAGCTTAAGAATCGGTAGCGGGAGCGCAGATACGCAGTATTTT
TRBJ2-3	TRBV6-1	.	.	CASIAEVVDTQYF	TGTGCCAGCATAGCCGAGGTGGTAGATACGCAGTATTTT
TRBJ2-7	TRBV10-3	.	.	CAIREQGGHYEQYF	TGTGCCATCAGAGAGCAGGGAGGTCACTACGAGCAGTACTTC
TRBJ2-3	TRBV6-5	.	TRBD1	CASSPRDRFTDTQYF	TGTGCCAGCAGTCCCCGGGACAGGTTTACAGATACGCAGTATTTT
TRBJ1-3	TRBV27	.	TRBD1	CASSLYRGDGNTIYF	TGTGCCAGCAGTTTATACAGGGGGGACGGAAACACCATATATTTT
TRBJ2-7	TRBV13	.	TRBD2	CASSGLSGKSYEQYF	TGTGCCAGCAGCGGACTTAGCGGGAAGAGCTACGAGCAGTACTTC
TRBJ1-3	TRBV29-1	.	.	CSATGKSGSNTIYF	TGCAGCGCAACAGGGAAAAGCGGTAGTAACACCATATATTTT
TRBJ1-2	TRBV27	.	.	CASQAAPNYGYTF	TGTGCCAGTCAAGCGGCTCCTAACTATGGCTACACCTTC
TRBJ1-4	TRBV28	once	.	CASSLRQVNEKLFF	TGTGCCAGCAGTTTACGGCAGGTTAATGAAAAACTGTTTTTT